This is a list of T cell receptor beta chains from one sample in a study of neurological immune-mediated disorders. TCRdb ran MiXCR on the 5' RACE reads and lists one entry per CDR3 protein. The top ten hold less than 5% of the sample, which has about 45,000 distinct CDR3 sequences, approximately 21% seen once. The source material was PBMCs. Source of these receptors: a man aged 55 to 70 with HTLV-1-associated myelopathy (HAM/TSP). Each CDR3 is given with its conserved first and last residue. Fields, in order: J gene, V gene, D gene, clone size, CDR3 protein, CDR3 DNA. A D gene is named only where the DNA matches it firmly. Clone size is shown for a subset of rows, as once, few, many or a class of expanded clone.

j_call: TRBJ2-2; v_call: TRBV7-8; d_call: .; clone_size: many; cdr3_aa: CASSPRLRVKDGELFF; cdr3_nt: TGTGCCAGCAGCCCACGGTTGAGGGTCAAGGACGGGGAGCTGTTTTTT
j_call: TRBJ2-7; v_call: TRBV6-1; d_call: TRBD1; clone_size: .; cdr3_aa: CTSSGGTGDYEQYF; cdr3_nt: TGTACCAGCAGCGGCGGGACAGGGGATTACGAGCAGTACTTC
j_call: TRBJ2-1; v_call: TRBV20-1; d_call: TRBD2; clone_size: many; cdr3_aa: CSAEKLAGEDEQFF; cdr3_nt: TGCAGTGCTGAGAAACTAGCGGGGGAGGATGAGCAGTTCTTC
j_call: TRBJ2-3; v_call: TRBV6-2/TRBV6-3; d_call: .; clone_size: many; cdr3_aa: CASSQLDSTDTQYF; cdr3_nt: TGTGCCAGCAGTCAACTTGATAGCACAGATACGCAGTATTTT
j_call: TRBJ2-7; v_call: TRBV20-1; d_call: .; clone_size: many; cdr3_aa: CSASWRDSPYEQYF; cdr3_nt: TGCAGTGCTAGTTGGCGGGACAGCCCCTACGAGCAGTACTTC
j_call: TRBJ2-3; v_call: TRBV6-1; d_call: TRBD2; clone_size: many; cdr3_aa: CASSEPAGGPGDTQYF; cdr3_nt: TGTGCCAGCAGTGAACCAGCGGGAGGGCCGGGAGATACGCAGTATTTT
j_call: TRBJ1-4; v_call: TRBV7-2; d_call: .; clone_size: many; cdr3_aa: CASSFPGSGEKLFF; cdr3_nt: TGTGCCAGCAGCTTTCCAGGTAGCGGTGAAAAACTGTTTTTT
j_call: TRBJ2-3; v_call: TRBV20-1; d_call: TRBD2; clone_size: many; cdr3_aa: CSARTSGQSSTDTQYF; cdr3_nt: TGCAGTGCTAGAACTAGCGGCCAATCGAGCACAGATACGCAGTATTTT
j_call: TRBJ1-4; v_call: TRBV9; d_call: .; clone_size: many; cdr3_aa: CASSVAQGPNEKLFF; cdr3_nt: TGTGCCAGCAGCGTAGCACAGGGACCTAATGAAAAACTGTTTTTT
j_call: TRBJ1-3; v_call: TRBV20-1; d_call: .; clone_size: many; cdr3_aa: CSASYRASGNTIYF; cdr3_nt: TGCAGTGCTAGTTACAGGGCGTCGGGAAACACCATATATTTT
j_call: TRBJ1-1; v_call: TRBV5-1; d_call: .; clone_size: many; cdr3_aa: CASSSYQGLHTGNTEAFF; cdr3_nt: TGCGCCAGCAGCAGCTACCAAGGGCTCCACACAGGGAACACTGAAGCTTTCTTT
j_call: TRBJ2-1; v_call: TRBV5-1; d_call: .; clone_size: many; cdr3_aa: CASSLEVGEQFF; cdr3_nt: TGCGCCAGCAGCTTGGAAGTAGGGGAGCAGTTCTTC
j_call: TRBJ1-2; v_call: TRBV12-3/TRBV12-4; d_call: .; clone_size: many; cdr3_aa: CASSLRGGYTF; cdr3_nt: TGTGCCAGCAGTTTACGCGGTGGCTACACCTTC
j_call: TRBJ2-5; v_call: TRBV28; d_call: .; clone_size: few; cdr3_aa: CASSLGLGVGEETQYF; cdr3_nt: TGTGCCAGCAGTTTAGGACTTGGGGTAGGTGAAGAGACCCAGTACTTC